This T cell receptor (beta chain) was observed in a study of control samples from healthy donors and cancer patients. Generated by immunoSEQ multiplex PCR, the TCRdb table keeps only in-frame clones and is missing some. The table lists 150,000 to 200,000 clones, more than 90% of them singletons. The V gene's germline CDR1 is LNHDA and CDR2 SQIVND (reference sequence). The CDR3 has 13 amino acids. The ends were cut back, 6 bases at V and 4 bases at J, with 12 bases in the middle. This sequence was found in a man aged 25 to 40 in good health. Sequenced sample: blood. V gene TRBV19 combines with J gene TRBJ1-1; D is undetermined. The chain's CDR3 is CASRPPAGTEAFF. The CDR3 DNA sequence: TGTGCCAGTAGACCCCCCGCAGGCACTGAAGCTTTCTTT.